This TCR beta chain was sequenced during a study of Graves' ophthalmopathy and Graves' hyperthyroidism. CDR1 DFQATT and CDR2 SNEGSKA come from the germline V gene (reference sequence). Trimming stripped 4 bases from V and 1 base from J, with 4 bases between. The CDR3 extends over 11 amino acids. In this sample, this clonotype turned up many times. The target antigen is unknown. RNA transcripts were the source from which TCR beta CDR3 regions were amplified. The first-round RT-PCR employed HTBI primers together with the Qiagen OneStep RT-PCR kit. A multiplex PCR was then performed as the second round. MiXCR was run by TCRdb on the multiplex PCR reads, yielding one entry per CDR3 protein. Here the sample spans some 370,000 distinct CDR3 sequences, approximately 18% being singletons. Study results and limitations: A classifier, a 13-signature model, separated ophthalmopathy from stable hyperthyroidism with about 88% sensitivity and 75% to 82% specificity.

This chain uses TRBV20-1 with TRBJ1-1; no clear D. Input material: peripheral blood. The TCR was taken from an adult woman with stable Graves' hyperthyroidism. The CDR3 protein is CSANRNTEAFF. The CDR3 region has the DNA TGCAGTGCTAACCGGAACACTGAAGCTTTCTTT.